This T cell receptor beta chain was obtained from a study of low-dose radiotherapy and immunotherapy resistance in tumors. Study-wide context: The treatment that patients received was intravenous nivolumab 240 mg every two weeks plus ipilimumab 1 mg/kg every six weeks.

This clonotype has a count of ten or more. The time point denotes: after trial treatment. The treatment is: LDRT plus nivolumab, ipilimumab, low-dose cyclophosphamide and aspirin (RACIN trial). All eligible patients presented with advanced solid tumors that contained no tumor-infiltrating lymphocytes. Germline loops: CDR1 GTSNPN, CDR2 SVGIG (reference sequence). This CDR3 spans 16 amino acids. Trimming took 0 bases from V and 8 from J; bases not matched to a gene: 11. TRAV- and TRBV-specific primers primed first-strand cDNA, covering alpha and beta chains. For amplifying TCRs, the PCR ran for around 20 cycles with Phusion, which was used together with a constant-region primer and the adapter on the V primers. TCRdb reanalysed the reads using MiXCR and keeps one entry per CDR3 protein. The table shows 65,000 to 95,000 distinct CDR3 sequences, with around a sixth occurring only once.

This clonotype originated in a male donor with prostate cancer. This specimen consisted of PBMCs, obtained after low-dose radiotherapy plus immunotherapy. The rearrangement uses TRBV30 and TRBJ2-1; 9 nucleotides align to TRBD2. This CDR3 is CAWSVGTSPKSYEQFF. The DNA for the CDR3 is TGTGCCTGGAGTGTAGGGACTAGCCCGAAGAGCTATGAGCAGTTCTTC.